This T cell receptor beta chain was recovered during a study of regulatory T cells in long-lasting Graves disease. Whole-study results and caveats: There was favoring of TRBV28, TRBJ1-2 and TRBJ2-5 in persistent disease.

V was pared by 4 bases and J by 1 base, with 10 bases between. Germline lookup yields CDR1 GTSNPN and CDR2 SVGIG (reference sequence). The CDR3 length is 13 residues. This clonotype has ten or more counts. The antigen remains undetermined. Time point meaning: newly diagnosed GD, antithyroid drugs for less than 3 months. The TCR library was made from RNA that had been extracted from PBMCs in TRIzol. According to the study, TCR beta libraries were built with iRepertoire HTBI primers and CDR3-region Arm-PCR. MiXCR, applied by TCRdb to the multiplex PCR reads, yields one record per CDR3 protein. The sample gives around 480,000 distinct CDR3 sequences, about 15% of which show up once; roughly 25% is in the top ten. Another study also made use of these data, one on T cells in Graves' hyperthyroidism and ophthalmopathy. That paper states: Clinicians diagnosed patients from clinical symptoms, serum thyroxine and TRAb, thyroid ultrasound and orbital computed tomography.

The origin of this receptor is a woman between 40 and 65 years old with Graves disease. This sample comprised peripheral blood mononuclear cells (PBMCs), obtained at new diagnosis, from a patient treated with antithyroid drugs. This rearrangement joins TRBV30 to TRBJ1-1, with a tentative D call TRBD1 (5 bases). As DNA, the CDR3 is TGTGCCTGGACTATGACAGAGAACACTGAAGCTTTCTTT. Translating it yields CAWTMTENTEAFF.